This record covers a single TCR beta chain. Here immunoSEQ multiplex PCR was the method, and the copy in TCRdb shows in-frame clones only, minus some. The table records 500,000 to 850,000 clones, approximately 89% of them present only once. The data originate from a study of shared T cell receptors in the human thymus. V was trimmed by 2 bases and J by 11 bases, leaving 12 bases between them. CDR3 length equals 13 residues. CDR1 and CDR2 (germline): SGHAT, FQNNGV. A further study also used this sample, focusing on human thymus T cells. This second study notes: Repertoires from thymus and blood appeared to show biased V and J gene usage. Thymic repertoires from unrelated individuals overlapped highly, related research reported.

V usage is TRBV11-2 and J usage is TRBJ1-4; D not certain. The sequence was obtained from a boy under two years old with a congenital heart defect. The specimen was thymocytes. The CDR3 loop reads CASSLYEQQKLFF. DNA for the CDR3: TGTGCCAGCAGCTTATATGAACAGCAGAAACTGTTTTTT.